This T cell receptor beta chain was captured by sequencing in a study of T cell changes during pregnancy in multiple sclerosis (dated by TCRdb to the late 2010s). Context from the whole study: Changes in the T cell repertoire over the course of pregnancy were examined in this study in women with multiple sclerosis.

The CDR3 covers 15 residues, taking in both the cysteine and the phenylalanine. Only the CDR3 DNA stays, 45 bases, in frame from base 1. Sequences SGHNT (CDR1) and YYREEE (CDR2) are obtained from the germline V gene (reference sequence). Trimming accounts for 0 bases at V and 5 bases at J, while the number of junction bases matched to no gene is 1. Library preparation employed the immunoSEQ multiplex PCR assay. TCRdb re-hosts the immuneACCESS table, in-frame sequences only. Its copies lack some clones; in the studies checked, an unresolved V gene accounts for under half of them, and the cause for the rest is not known. Recorded for this sample are around 52,000 clones; about 90% of them occurred a single time. Of the sample, 0.15% to 0.2% is held by the ten largest clones. With respect to this clone: What antigen it recognizes has not been identified. Qualities for individual bases were not recorded, and no much larger clone is one base off.

In this chain, TRBV5-4 is recombined with TRBJ2-2; 10 central bases correspond to TRBD1. The sequenced sample was CD4+ T cells from peripheral blood mononuclear cells, obtained after pregnancy. The receptor was isolated from a female donor in good health, enrolled as a control in a pregnancy study. The CDR3 corresponds to CASSLGQGATGELFF. The nucleotides are TGTGCCAGCAGCTTGGGACAGGGGGCGACCGGGGAGCTGTTTTTT.